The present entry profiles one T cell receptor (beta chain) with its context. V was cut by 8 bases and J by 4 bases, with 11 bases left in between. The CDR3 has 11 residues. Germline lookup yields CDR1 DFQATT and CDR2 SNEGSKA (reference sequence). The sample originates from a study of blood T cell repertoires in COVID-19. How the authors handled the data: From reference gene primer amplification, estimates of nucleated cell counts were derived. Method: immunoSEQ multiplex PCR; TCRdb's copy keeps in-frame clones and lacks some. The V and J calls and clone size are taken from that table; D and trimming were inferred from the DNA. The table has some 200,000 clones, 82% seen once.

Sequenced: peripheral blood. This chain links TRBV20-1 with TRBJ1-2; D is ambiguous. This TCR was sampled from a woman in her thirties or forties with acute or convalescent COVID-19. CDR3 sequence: CSRRSGYGYTF. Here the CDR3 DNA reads TGCAGTCGGCGGTCTGGCTATGGCTACACCTTC.